This TCR beta chain was sequenced during a study of cytomegalovirus exposure and HLA in healthy donors. A multiplex PCR was run with 60 Vbeta primers and 13 Jbeta primers. Sequencing used immunoSEQ multiplex PCR; TCRdb keeps in-frame clones, though not all of them. The sample lists fewer than 250,000 clones, 77% occurring once. V lost 1 base to trimming and J lost 1 base, with 11 bases between them. The CDR3 extends over 15 amino acids. Looked up from germline, CDR1 is LNHNV and CDR2 is YYDKDF (reference sequence). This sequence was found in a woman aged 25-40 years in good health and CMV-seropositive. The sample taken for sequencing was PBMCs. The chain uses TRBV15 and TRBJ2-7; D gene ambiguous. The CDR3 region is CATSRGNDGSYEQYF. CDR3 sequence (DNA): TGTGCCACCAGCAGAGGAAATGACGGGTCCTACGAGCAGTACTTC.